The 15 T cell receptor beta chains presented below share a single source sample, sequenced in a study of neurological immune-mediated disorders. TCRdb reanalysed the 5' RACE reads using MiXCR and keeps one entry per CDR3 protein. Of around 21,000 distinct CDR3 sequences in the sample, 7.5% were seen once. Sequenced input: CD8+ T cells from blood. Receptors originate from a woman in her 30s with HTLV-1-associated myelopathy (HAM/TSP).

The sample holds many counts of this clonotype. The chain has TRBV6-5 and TRBJ1-1; no clear D. CDR3 length: 11 residues. Trimming pared 4 bases from V and 5 bases from J, leaving 5 bases between. Germline CDR1 and CDR2: MNHEY and SVGAGI. The CDR3 DNA is TGTGCCAGCAGTTCGCAAACTGAAGCTTTCTTT. It codes for CASSSQTEAFF.

This clonotype was observed many times. The chain couples TRBV3-1 to TRBJ2-1; 7 bases match TRBD1. Looked up from germline, CDR1 is LGHDT and CDR2 is YNNKEL (reference sequence). With V trimmed by 5 bases and J by 6 bases, 4 bases remained unmatched. This CDR3 region has 13 residues. CDR3 residues: CASSDRETNEQFF. CDR3 nucleotide sequence: TGTGCCAGCAGCGACAGGGAAACCAATGAGCAGTTCTTC.

This clonotype has a count of ten or more. The V gene is TRBV11-2, the J gene TRBJ2-1; tentative D call: TRBD1 (5 bases). The CDR3 length is 14 residues. Germline V gene lookup returns CDR1 SGHAT and CDR2 FQNNGV. Trimming removed 5 bases from V and 9 bases from J, with 17 bases in between. Written as DNA, the CDR3 is TGTGCCAGCAGCCGTCCAGGGTACACCGGTGAGCAGTTCTTC. The encoded protein is CASSRPGYTGEQFF.

Ten or more counts support this clonotype. The rearrangement joins TRBV12-3 or TRBV12-4 to TRBJ2-2; tentatively, D is TRBD1 (6 bases). The CDR3 covers 14 residues. The V gene lost 5 bases and the J gene lost 9 bases, with 16 bases spanning the gap. In DNA, the CDR3 is TGTGCCAGCAGTATAAAAGTGGGGGCCTGGGAGCTGTTTTTT. It yields the protein CASSIKVGAWELFF.

This clonotype occurred many times. The chain joins TRBV18 to TRBJ2-7, with D possibly being TRBD2 (5 bases). CDR1 is KGHSH and CDR2 is LQKENI in the germline V gene. This CDR3 contains 13 residues. V was pared by 4 bases and J by 2 bases, with 9 bases between. The CDR3 DNA is TGTGCCAGCTCACAACCGGGAACCTACGAGCAGTACTTC. It translates to CASSQPGTYEQYF.

This clonotype appeared many times. This chain's CDR3 is CASSSLIQGNYGYTF. CDR3 nucleotide sequence: TGTGCCAGCAGCTCTCTAATCCAGGGGAACTATGGCTACACCTTC. The V gene is TRBV7-9, the J gene TRBJ1-2; TRBD1 might be the D (6 bases). Germline V CDR1 and CDR2: SEHNR, FQNEAQ (reference sequence). CDR3 size: 15 residues. V lost 4 bases and J lost 2, with 14 bases in between.

This clonotype has ten or more counts. The chain carries TRBV29-1 and TRBJ1-4; D not certain. CDR1 is SQVTM, CDR2 ANQGSEA, per germline. V lost 6 bases and J lost 9, with 17 bases in between. CDR3 length equals 13 residues. CDR3 in DNA: TGCAGCGTCACAGACGGAGCCTCCCAAAAACTGTTTTTT. Translated, it gives CSVTDGASQKLFF.

This clonotype was recorded at least ten times. The rearrangement uses TRBV7-6 and TRBJ1-3; D is possibly TRBD1 (6 bases). V lost 4 bases, J lost 11 bases, and 21 bases lay in between. The CDR3 has 15 amino acids. Germline values: CDR1 SGHVS, CDR2 FNYEAQ. This CDR3 reads CASSSGQGPRIAIYF. DNA of the CDR3: TGTGCCAGCAGCTCCGGGCAGGGGCCGAGAATCGCCATATATTTT.

This clonotype qualifies as medium-sized. CDR3 DNA: TGTGCCAGCAGTGAAGCAGAGACAACTGAAGCTTTCTTT. The encoded protein is CASSEAETTEAFF. The chain combines TRBV6-1 with TRBJ1-1; no firm D call. V lost 0 bases to trimming and J lost 5 bases, with 7 bases between them. The germline V gene has CDR1 MNHNS and CDR2 SASEGT. The CDR3 is made up of 13 amino acids.

In its sample, this clonotype was seen a few times. The chain uses TRBV10-2 and TRBJ2-7; no clear D gene. V lost 0 bases to trimming and J lost 3 bases, with 3 bases between them. Germline-derived CDR1 and CDR2 are WSHSY and SAAADI. This CDR3 has 12 amino acids. CDR3 residues: CASSESSYEQYF. DNA of the CDR3: TGCGCCAGCAGTGAGTCAAGCTACGAGCAGTACTTC.

A few counts support this clonotype. This rearrangement joins TRBV6-1 to TRBJ2-2; D unresolved. V lost 7 bases, J lost 1 base, and 4 bases lay in between. The CDR3 has 12 amino acids. In germline, CDR1 is MNHNS, CDR2 SASEGT. The CDR3 loop is CASIRNTGELFF. Written as DNA, the CDR3 is TGTGCCAGCATCAGGAACACCGGGGAGCTGTTTTTT.

This clonotype was detected ten times or more. The chain carries TRBV6-1 and TRBJ2-1; 10 bases fit TRBD2. Germline V lookup: CDR1 MNHNS, CDR2 SASEGT. Losses at the gene ends were 6 bases for V and 2 bases for J; bases not matched to a gene: 13. CDR3 length: 18 amino acids. CDR3 amino acids: CASRGLAWGGGTYNEQFF. The CDR3 bases are TGTGCCAGCAGGGGACTAGCGTGGGGGGGTGGGACCTACAATGAGCAGTTCTTC.

This clonotype was recorded at least ten times. The chain employs TRBV10-2 and TRBJ2-3; TRBD1 agrees at 10 bases. There are 16 residues in the CDR3. The ends lost 0 bases at V and 2 bases at J; junction bases unmatched: 2. Germline assignment: CDR1 WSHSY and CDR2 SAAADI. The CDR3 bases are TGCGCCAGCAGTGAGTCGGGGACAGGGGCCACAGATACGCAGTATTTT. Translated, it gives CASSESGTGATDTQYF.

The rearrangement uses TRBV20-1 and TRBJ2-3; 14 nucleotides agree with TRBD2. The CDR3 consists of 16 residues. Looked up from germline, CDR1 is DFQATT and CDR2 is SNEGSKA (reference sequence). The J segment lost 6 bases and the V segment lost 5 bases, leaving 10 bases of the junction unmatched. The CDR3 sequence is CSAGSGTSGGRDTQYF. The DNA of the CDR3 is TGCAGTGCTGGCTCCGGGACTAGCGGGGGACGGGATACGCAGTATTTT.

Note on this clonotype: Mismatch with germline at one junction end may stem from a read error. The chain employs TRBV6-1 and TRBJ2-7; TRBD1 is a possible D gene (5 bases). This CDR3 is built from 13 residues. CDR1 is MNHNS, CDR2 SASEGT, per germline. CDR3 protein: CASTPGSHYEKYF. The CDR3 DNA sequence: TGTGCCAGCACCCCAGGGTCCCACTACGAGAAGTACTTC.